This T cell receptor beta chain derives from a study of blood T cell repertoires in COVID-19. Participant age was roughly 18 to 89 years, and participants resided in roughly 25 US areas. This clone was picked up a small number of times. A junction end diverges from the germline sequence, so it may reflect a read error. This CDR3 is built from 13 residues. CDR1 MGHRA and CDR2 YSYEKL come from the germline V gene. In the original analysis: Amplification of reference gene primers provided the estimated nucleated cell counts. Profiling relied on immunoSEQ multiplex PCR, and the TCRdb table lists in-frame clones only, not all of them. For V, J and clone size, that table is used; D and trimming come from the DNA. The sample has some 190,000 clones; around 83% are singletons.

The chain joins TRBV4-1 to TRBJ1-1; 7 positions match TRBD1. The clonotype comes from a woman aged 30 to 39 who had been exposed to COVID-19. Sequenced input: PBMCs or T cells enriched from blood (not recorded which). The CDR3 loop is CASSQGTGQGDSF. For the CDR3, the DNA is TGCGCCAGCAGCCAAGGTACGGGGCAGGGGGACTCCTTT.